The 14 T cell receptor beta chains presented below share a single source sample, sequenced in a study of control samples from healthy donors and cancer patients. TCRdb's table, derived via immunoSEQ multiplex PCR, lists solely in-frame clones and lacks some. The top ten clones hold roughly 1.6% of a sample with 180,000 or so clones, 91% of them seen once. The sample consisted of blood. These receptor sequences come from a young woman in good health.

The CDR3 DNA reads as TGTGCCAGCAGTCCTCGGACGGGAAACACTGAAGCTTTCTTT. This encodes CASSPRTGNTEAFF. The chain has TRBV6-6 and TRBJ1-1; D call uncertain. The CDR3 has 14 amino acids. V shed 5 bases and J shed 2 bases, with 12 bases lying between them. In germline, CDR1 is MNHNY, CDR2 SVGAGI (reference sequence).

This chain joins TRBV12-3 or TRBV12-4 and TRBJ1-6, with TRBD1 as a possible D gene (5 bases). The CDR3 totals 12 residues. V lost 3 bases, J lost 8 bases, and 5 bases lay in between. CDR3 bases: TGTGCCAGCAGTTTGGGGCATTCACCCCTCCACTTT. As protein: CASSLGHSPLHF.

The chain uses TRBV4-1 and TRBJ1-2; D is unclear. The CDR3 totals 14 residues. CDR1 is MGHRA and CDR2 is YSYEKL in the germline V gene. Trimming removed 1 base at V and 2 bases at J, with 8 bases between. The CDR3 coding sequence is TGCGCCAGCAGCCAAGGGAGGGTAAACTATGGCTACACCTTC. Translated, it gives CASSQGRVNYGYTF.

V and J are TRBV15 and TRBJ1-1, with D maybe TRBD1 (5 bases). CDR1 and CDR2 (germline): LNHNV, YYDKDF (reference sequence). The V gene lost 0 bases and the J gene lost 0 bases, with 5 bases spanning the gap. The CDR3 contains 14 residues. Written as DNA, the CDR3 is TGTGCCACCAGCAGAGAGGGGGTGAACACTGAAGCTTTCTTT. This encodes CATSREGVNTEAFF. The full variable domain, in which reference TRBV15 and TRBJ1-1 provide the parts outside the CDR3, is DAMVIQNPRYQVTQFGKPVTLSCSQTLNHNVMYWYQQKSSQAPKLLFHYYDKDFNNEADTPDNFQSRRPNTSFCFLDIRSPGLGDTAMYLCATSREGVNTEAFFGQGTRLTVV.

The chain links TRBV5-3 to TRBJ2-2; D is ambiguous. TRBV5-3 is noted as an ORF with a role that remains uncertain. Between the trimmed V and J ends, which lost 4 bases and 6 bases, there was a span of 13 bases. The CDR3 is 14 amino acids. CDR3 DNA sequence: TGTGCCAGAAGCGGAAGGGTCCCCTCCGGGGAGCTGTTTTTT. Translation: CARSGRVPSGELFF.

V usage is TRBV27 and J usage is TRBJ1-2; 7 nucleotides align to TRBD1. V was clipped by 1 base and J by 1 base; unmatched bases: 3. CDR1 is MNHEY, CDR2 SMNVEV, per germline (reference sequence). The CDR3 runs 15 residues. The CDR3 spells CASSLLDRLNYGYTF. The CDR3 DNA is TGTGCCAGCAGTTTATTGGACAGGCTTAACTATGGCTACACCTTC.

CDR3 loop: CASSETKAYGYTF. CDR3 bases: TGCGCCAGCAGTGAGACCAAGGCTTATGGCTACACCTTC. This chain joins TRBV10-1 and TRBJ1-2; D is uncertain. The CDR3 extends over 13 amino acids. Trimming cost V 2 bases and J 5 bases, with 9 bases left between them. Germline CDR1 WNHNN, CDR2 SYGVQD (reference sequence).

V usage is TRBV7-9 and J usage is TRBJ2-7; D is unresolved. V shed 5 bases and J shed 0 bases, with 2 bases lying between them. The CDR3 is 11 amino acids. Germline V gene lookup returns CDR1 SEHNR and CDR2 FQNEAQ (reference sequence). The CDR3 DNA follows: TGTGCCAGCAGCCCCTCCTACGAGCAGTACTTC. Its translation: CASSPSYEQYF.

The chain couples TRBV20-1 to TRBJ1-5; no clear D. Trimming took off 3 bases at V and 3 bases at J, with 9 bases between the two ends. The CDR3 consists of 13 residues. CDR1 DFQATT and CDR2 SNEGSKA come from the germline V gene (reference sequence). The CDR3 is CSASAGANQPQHF. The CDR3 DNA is TGCAGTGCTAGTGCGGGCGCCAATCAGCCCCAGCATTTT.

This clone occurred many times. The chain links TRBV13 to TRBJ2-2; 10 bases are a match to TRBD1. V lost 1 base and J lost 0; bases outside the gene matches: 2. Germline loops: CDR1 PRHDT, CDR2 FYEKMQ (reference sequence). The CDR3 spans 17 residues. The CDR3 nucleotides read TGTGCCAGCAGCTTAGAGGGACAGGGGCCGAACACCGGGGAGCTGTTTTTT. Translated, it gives CASSLEGQGPNTGELFF. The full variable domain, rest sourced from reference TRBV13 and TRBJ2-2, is AAGVIQSPRHLIKEKRETATLKCYPIPRHDTVYWYQQGPGQDPQFLISFYEKMQSDKGSIPDRFSAQQFSDYHSELNMSSLELGDSALYFCASSLEGQGPNTGELFFGEGSRLTVL.

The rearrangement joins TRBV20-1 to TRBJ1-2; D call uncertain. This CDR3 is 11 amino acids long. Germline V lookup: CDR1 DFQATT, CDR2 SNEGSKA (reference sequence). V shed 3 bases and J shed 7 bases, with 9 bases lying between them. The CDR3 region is CSARSGFGYTF. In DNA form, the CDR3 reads TGCAGTGCTAGGTCTGGGTTTGGCTACACCTTC.

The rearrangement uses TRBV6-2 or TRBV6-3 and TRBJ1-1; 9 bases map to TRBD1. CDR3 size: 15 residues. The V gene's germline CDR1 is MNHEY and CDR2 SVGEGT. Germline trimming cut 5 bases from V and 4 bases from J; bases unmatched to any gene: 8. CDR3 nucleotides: TGTGCCAGCAGTCACCACTACAGGGGGCTCACTGAAGCTTTCTTT. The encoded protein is CASSHHYRGLTEAFF.

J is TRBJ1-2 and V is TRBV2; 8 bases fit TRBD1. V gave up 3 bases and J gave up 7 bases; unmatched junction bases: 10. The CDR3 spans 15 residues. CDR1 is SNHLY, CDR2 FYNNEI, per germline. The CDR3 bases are TGTGCCAGCAGTGAGACTAGGACAGGGAGAAGTGGCTACACCTTC. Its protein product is CASSETRTGRSGYTF.

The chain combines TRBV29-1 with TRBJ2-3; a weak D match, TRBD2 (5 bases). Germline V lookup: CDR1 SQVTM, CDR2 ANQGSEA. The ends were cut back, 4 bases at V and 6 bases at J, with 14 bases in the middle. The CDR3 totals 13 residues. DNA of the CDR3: TGCAGCGTTGGAACTAGGACGGGGGATACGCAGTATTTT. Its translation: CSVGTRTGDTQYF.